This passage covers 31 T cell receptor beta chains from one sample sequenced in a study of T cells in Graves' hyperthyroidism and ophthalmopathy. RNA transcripts yielded amplified TCR beta CDR3 regions. The HTBI set primed first-round TCR CDR3 RT-PCR. TCRdb re-derived calls from the multiplex PCR reads in MiXCR, one entry per CDR3 protein. The sample contains 300,000 to 450,000 distinct CDR3 sequences, about a sixth of which appear only once. Sequencing was performed on blood. The origin of the receptors is a woman in her 40s with Graves' ophthalmopathy.

This sequence joins TRBV11-2 and TRBJ2-1; 12 bases align to TRBD2. After removal of 2 bases from V and 9 bases from J, the junction contained 17 bases not matched to a gene. Germline V gives CDR1 SGHAT, CDR2 FQNNGV. The CDR3 length is 19 residues. The CDR3 is CASSLSVGLASGRVGEQFF. CDR3 DNA: TGTGCCAGCAGCTTAAGTGTGGGTCTCGCTAGCGGGAGGGTTGGTGAGCAGTTCTTC. The whole variable domain, filled in from reference TRBV11-2 and TRBJ2-1, reads EAGVAQSPRYKIIEKRQSVAFWCNPISGHATLYWYQQILGQGPKLLIQFQNNGVVDDSQLPKDRFSAERLKGVDSTLKIQPAKLEDSAVYLCASSLSVGLASGRVGEQFFGPGTRLTVL.

The sample holds many counts of this clonotype. The rearrangement uses TRBV30 and TRBJ1-2, with D possibly being TRBD1 (6 bases). This CDR3 has 12 amino acids. The ends were cut back, 3 bases at V and 8 bases at J, with 13 bases in the middle. Germline CDR1 is GTSNPN and CDR2 is SVGIG (reference sequence). The CDR3 sequence is CAWRETGRGYTF. The CDR3 region has the DNA TGTGCCTGGAGAGAAACAGGGAGAGGCTACACCTTC.

This clonotype has ten or more counts. This chain joins TRBV12-3 or TRBV12-4 and TRBJ2-7; tentative D call: TRBD1 (6 bases). Trimming cost V 6 bases and J 3 bases, with 12 bases left between them. The CDR3 sequence is 13 residues long. CDR3 DNA: TGTGCCAGCAGCCCCGGACAGTACTACGAGCAGTACTTC. This sequence encodes CASSPGQYYEQYF.

This clonotype was counted ten times or more. The V call is TRBV6-4, the J call TRBJ2-2; 7 bases are a match to TRBD2. The J segment lost 1 base and the V segment lost 6 bases, leaving 11 bases of the junction unmatched. Germline values: CDR1 MRHNA, CDR2 SNTAGT. The CDR3 contains 17 residues. The CDR3 here is CASRAPLVAGNTGELFF. CDR3 sequence (DNA): TGTGCCAGCAGGGCCCCGTTGGTAGCGGGGAACACCGGGGAGCTGTTTTTT.

This clonotype occurred many times. The V and J genes are TRBV25-1 and TRBJ2-7, with 11 bases lining up with TRBD2. V lost 7 bases, J lost 2 bases, and 22 bases stayed unmatched. Germline CDR1 is MGHDK and CDR2 is SYGVNS. CDR3 length: 20 amino acids. This chain's CDR3 is CASTEGGWYQTSGVPYEQYF. The CDR3 DNA follows: TGTGCCAGCACCGAGGGGGGCTGGTATCAGACTAGCGGGGTTCCCTACGAGCAGTACTTC.

This clonotype was recorded at least ten times. The chain carries TRBV27 and TRBJ2-2; 10 positions match TRBD2. CDR3 length equals 17 residues. Trimming cost V 3 bases and J 2 bases; bases outside gene matches: 6. Germline V CDR1 and CDR2: MNHEY, SMNVEV (reference sequence). Here the CDR3 DNA reads TGTGCCAGCAGTTTCCAAGCGGGAGGGGTTAACACCGGGGAGCTGTTTTTT. Its protein product is CASSFQAGGVNTGELFF.

This clonotype has at least ten counts. The chain is built from TRBV6-2 or TRBV6-3 and TRBJ1-5; D is uncertain. Germline lookup yields CDR1 MNHEY and CDR2 SVGEGT. This CDR3 spans 17 amino acids. Trimming stripped 0 bases from V and 2 bases from J, with 14 bases between. The CDR3 loop reads CASSYSERLRGNQPQHF. Written as DNA, the CDR3 is TGTGCCAGCAGTTACTCTGAGCGCCTACGCGGCAATCAGCCCCAGCATTTT.

Of note for this clonotype: One end of the junction varies from germline; a read error may be responsible. This chain uses TRBV28 with TRBJ2-2, with D perhaps matching TRBD2 (5 bases). The germline V gene has CDR1 MDHEN and CDR2 SYDVKM. CDR3 length: 17 amino acids. CDR3: CASSLGFGRPATGELSF. The CDR3, as DNA: TGTGCCAGCAGTTTGGGTTTTGGGAGACCAGCCACCGGGGAGCTGTCTTTT. The entire variable domain, with the rest obtained from reference TRBV28 and TRBJ2-2, is as follows: DVKVTQSSRYLVKRTGEKVFLECVQDMDHENMFWYRQDPGLGLRLIYFSYDVKMKEKGDIPEGYSVSREKKERFSLILESASTNQTSMYLCASSLGFGRPATGELSFGEGSRLTVL.

This clonotype was detected many times. V gene TRBV28 combines with J gene TRBJ2-7; D possibly corresponds to TRBD1 (5 bases). The germline CDR1 and CDR2 sequences are MDHEN and SYDVKM. Deletions cut 6 bases from V and 5 bases from J, with 20 bases between. CDR3 length: 15 residues. Here the CDR3 reads CASSLGFRGLHEQYF. CDR3 sequence (DNA): TGTGCCAGCAGCCTCGGGTTTAGGGGATTGCACGAGCAGTACTTC. The entire variable domain, with the rest obtained from reference TRBV28 and TRBJ2-7, is as follows: DVKVTQSSRYLVKRTGEKVFLECVQDMDHENMFWYRQDPGLGLRLIYFSYDVKMKEKGDIPEGYSVSREKKERFSLILESASTNQTSMYLCASSLGFRGLHEQYFGPGTRLTVT.

This clonotype was recorded at least ten times. This chain connects TRBV11-3 to TRBJ2-5, with a weak D call TRBD2 (6 bases). This CDR3 is built from 14 residues. V gave up 5 bases and J gave up 3 bases, with 13 bases separating them. Looked up from germline, CDR1 is SGHNT and CDR2 is YENEEA. CDR3 coding DNA: TGTGCCAGCAGCCGTGGCGGGATAAAAGAGACCCAGTACTTC. Residues: CASSRGGIKETQYF.

The chain has TRBV6-1 and TRBJ2-7; D unresolved. The CDR3 has 12 residues. V gave up 6 bases and J gave up 6 bases, with 12 bases separating them. CDR1 and CDR2 from the germline V gene are MNHNS and SASEGT. CDR3 in amino acids: CASRDDAPEQYF. The CDR3 DNA sequence: TGTGCCAGCAGAGACGATGCCCCCGAGCAGTACTTC.

This clonotype was observed many times. The V gene is TRBV5-1, the J gene TRBJ2-7; 14 bases line up with TRBD2. The CDR3 spans 16 residues. J gave up 7 bases and V 4 bases, and 10 bases lay outside the gene matches. Germline V lookup: CDR1 SGHRS, CDR2 YFSETQ. Written as DNA, the CDR3 is TGCGCCAGCAGCCCAATGGGACTAGCGGGAGCAGGGGAGCAGTACTTC. This encodes CASSPMGLAGAGEQYF.

This clonotype appeared many times. This chain connects TRBV4-3 to TRBJ1-3; D possibly corresponds to TRBD1 (5 bases). Per the germline V gene, CDR1 is LGHNA and CDR2 is YSLEER. Trimming took 3 bases from V and 4 from J, leaving 10 bases between them. This CDR3 spans 14 amino acids. CDR3 bases: TGCGCCAGCAGCCAGGGAAACAGGGGAAACACCATATATTTT. Translating it yields CASSQGNRGNTIYF.

This clonotype was counted at least ten times. The chain joins TRBV5-1 to TRBJ2-7; maybe TRBD1 (6 bases). With 4 bases removed from V and 4 bases from J, the gap between germline ends came to 15 bases. The CDR3 length is 14 residues. Germline V CDR1 and CDR2: SGHRS, YFSETQ. The CDR3: CASSPRNTGYEQYF. The CDR3 DNA reads as TGCGCCAGCAGCCCAAGAAATACAGGGTACGAGCAGTACTTC.

This clonotype occurred many times. V gene TRBV9 combines with J gene TRBJ2-7; weak D call: TRBD2 (5 bases). In germline, CDR1 is SGDLS, CDR2 YYNGEE. The CDR3 covers 15 residues. Trimming removed 0 bases from V and 4 bases from J, with 14 bases in between. The DNA for the CDR3 is TGTGCCAGCAGCGTAGCGGGTAGCGTTGGGTACGAGCAGTACTTC. Translated: CASSVAGSVGYEQYF.

This clonotype was observed many times. The rearrangement joins TRBV11-2 to TRBJ2-2; TRBD2 agrees at 11 bases. The V and J ends lost 7 bases and 4 bases, in that order; junction bases with no gene match: 8. Germline CDR1 reads SGHAT; CDR2 reads FQNNGV. The CDR3 runs to 16 residues. DNA of the CDR3: TGTGCCAGCAACGGGCTAGCGGGAGGAATCACCGGGGAGCTGTTTTTT. Its protein product is CASNGLAGGITGELFF.

The V gene is TRBV12-3 or TRBV12-4, the J gene TRBJ2-7, with D possibly matching TRBD2 (5 bases). The CDR3 is made up of 15 amino acids. Deletions cut 5 bases from V and 2 bases from J, with 16 bases between. CDR3 sequence reads: CASSPHTSGTYEQYF. CDR3 nucleotide sequence: TGTGCCAGCAGTCCCCATACCAGCGGAACCTACGAGCAGTACTTC.

The chain combines TRBV7-2 with TRBJ1-3, with D maybe TRBD1 (5 bases). CDR1 and CDR2 (germline): SGHTA, FQGNSA. V shed 2 bases and J shed 3 bases, with 8 bases lying between them. This CDR3 spans 14 amino acids. The CDR3: CASSLWGDGNTIYF. The CDR3 DNA sequence: TGTGCCAGCAGCTTATGGGGGGATGGAAACACCATATATTTT.

This clonotype has a count of ten or more. The V gene is TRBV30, the J gene TRBJ1-6; D gene unclear. Germline V gives CDR1 GTSNPN, CDR2 SVGIG (reference sequence). The CDR3 runs to 12 residues. Trimming removed 2 bases from V and 14 bases from J, with 13 bases in between. The CDR3 here is CAWSQRAETLHF. CDR3 bases: TGTGCCTGGAGTCAGAGGGCCGAAACCCTCCACTTT. Variable domain in full (rest from reference TRBV30 and TRBJ1-6): SQTIHQWPATLVQPVGSPLSLECTVEGTSNPNLYWYRQAAGRGLQLLFYSVGIGQISSEVPQNLSASRPQDRQFILSSKKLLLSDSGFYLCAWSQRAETLHFGNGTRLTVT.

The sample holds many counts of this clonotype. The chain uses TRBV28 and TRBJ2-7; 11 nucleotides line up with TRBD1. The germline V gene encodes CDR1 MDHEN and CDR2 SYDVKM. The CDR3 runs 15 residues. V lost 5 bases and J lost 3; bases outside the gene matches: 6. The CDR3: CASSHPGTGGYEQYF. The CDR3, as DNA: TGTGCCAGCAGTCACCCCGGGACAGGGGGCTACGAGCAGTACTTC.

This clonotype came up many times. The chain carries TRBV5-6 and TRBJ2-2, with a tentative D call TRBD1 (6 bases). There are 14 residues in the CDR3. In germline, CDR1 is SGHDT, CDR2 YYEEEE. V shed 4 bases and J shed 2 bases, with 9 bases lying between them. The CDR3 bases are TGTGCCAGCAGCCCCAGGGGTAACACCGGGGAGCTGTTTTTT. Protein: CASSPRGNTGELFF. Combining the CDR3 with reference TRBV5-6 and TRBJ2-2 gives the whole variable domain DAGVTQSPTHLIKTRGQQVTLRCSPKSGHDTVSWYQQALGQGPQFIFQYYEEEERQRGNFPDRFSGHQFPNYSSELNVNALLLGDSALYLCASSPRGNTGELFFGEGSRLTVL.

This clonotype was detected many times. The V call is TRBV12-3 or TRBV12-4, the J call TRBJ2-7, with 10 positions matching TRBD2. The trim removed 10 bases at V and 4 bases at J, leaving 7 bases unmatched. There are 13 residues in the CDR3. CDR3 loop: CATLAGDSYEQYF. The CDR3 bases are TGTGCCACCCTAGCGGGAGATTCTTACGAGCAGTACTTC.

This clonotype was recorded at least ten times. The V call is TRBV24-1, the J call TRBJ1-5, with TRBD1 identical over 7 bases. Germline CDR1 KGHDR, CDR2 SFDVKD. This CDR3 is 14 amino acids long. V gave up 5 bases and J gave up 5 bases; unmatched junction bases: 5. The CDR3 DNA is TGTGCCACCAGTGGGGACAGTTGGGATCAGCCCCAGCATTTT. It specifies CATSGDSWDQPQHF.

In its sample, this clonotype was seen many times. The rearrangement joins TRBV27 to TRBJ2-7, with D possibly matching TRBD1 (6 bases). The CDR3 runs 12 residues. From germline, CDR1 is MNHEY and CDR2 SMNVEV (reference sequence). Trimming left V 4 bases short and J 5 bases short, with 9 bases between. The CDR3 nucleotides are TGTGCCAGCAGTTCAGGGGTCCACGAGCAGTACTTC. Amino acid sequence: CASSSGVHEQYF.

This rearrangement joins TRBV12-5 to TRBJ1-5; 7 bases align to TRBD1. The CDR3 length is 15 residues. V dropped 6 bases and J dropped 1; count of bases not matched to a gene: 6. CDR1 and CDR2 from the germline V gene are LGHNT and FRNRAP. The CDR3 sequence: CASGRDSWSNQPQHF. For the CDR3, the DNA is TGTGCTAGTGGCCGGGACAGTTGGAGCAATCAGCCCCAGCATTTT.

This clonotype was seen repeatedly, ten times or more. This chain uses TRBV7-2 with TRBJ2-7; TRBD1 agrees at 9 bases. Germline V CDR1 and CDR2: SGHTA, FQGNSA. This CDR3 is built from 16 residues. V was clipped by 0 bases and J by 3 bases; unmatched bases: 6. The CDR3 loop reads CASSLAPGTGNYEQYF. The CDR3, as DNA: TGTGCCAGCAGCTTAGCCCCCGGGACAGGGAACTACGAGCAGTACTTC.

This clonotype was seen only a few times. This chain joins TRBV12-5 and TRBJ1-1, with D possibly matching TRBD1 (5 bases). In germline, CDR1 is LGHNT, CDR2 FRNRAP. The CDR3 length is 14 residues. Trimming cost V 5 bases and J 1 base, with 11 bases left between them. CDR3 residues: CASGQGTGNTEAFF. DNA for the CDR3: TGTGCTAGTGGTCAAGGGACCGGGAACACTGAAGCTTTCTTT.

The rearrangement links TRBV29-1 to TRBJ1-2; 8 bases fit TRBD1. After removal of 7 bases from V and 3 bases from J, the junction contained 4 bases not matched to a gene. From germline, CDR1 is SQVTM and CDR2 ANQGSEA. The CDR3 extends over 12 amino acids. CDR3 bases: TGCAGCGCGGACAGGGCGGACTATGGCTACACCTTC. Translation: CSADRADYGYTF.

This clonotype was counted many times. CDR3 amino acids: CASMRLELNGYTF. CDR3 DNA sequence: TGTGCCAGCATGCGGTTGGAACTTAATGGCTACACCTTC. This rearrangement joins TRBV28 to TRBJ1-2, with no clear D. The V end lost 7 bases, the J end lost 6 bases, and 15 bases lay between the germline ends. CDR1 and CDR2 from the germline V gene are MDHEN and SYDVKM. This CDR3 has 13 amino acids.

Ten or more counts support this clonotype. CDR3 loop: CASRSGDWEPQHF. CDR3 in DNA: TGTGCCAGCCGATCAGGGGACTGGGAGCCCCAGCATTTT. The rearrangement uses TRBV28 and TRBJ1-5; D possibly corresponds to TRBD1 (6 bases). CDR1 MDHEN and CDR2 SYDVKM come from the germline V gene. The V end was cut by 8 bases, the J end by 8 bases, with 16 bases between. The CDR3 is 13 residues long.

This clonotype was recorded many times. V is TRBV6-5 and J is TRBJ2-5; the D call may be TRBD1 or TRBD2 (5 bases each). V was clipped by 5 bases and J by 2 bases, with 15 bases between them. The CDR3 totals 15 residues. Germline V gene sequence: CDR1 MNHEY, CDR2 SVGAGI. CDR3 nucleotides: TGTGCCAGCAGTCACTATGGGGGTGAACAAGAGACCCAGTACTTC. It specifies CASSHYGGEQETQYF.